Below are 21 T cell receptor beta chains sequenced from a single sample in a study of blood T cells in healthy people across ages. Using a J-beta primer mix together with a sample-barcoded 5' primer, a second PCR was run for roughly 6 to 12 cycles. MiXCR, applied by TCRdb to the 5' RACE reads, yields one record per CDR3 protein. In the table there are 1.5 million to 2 million distinct CDR3 sequences, approximately 50% of which are singletons. The specimen sequenced was blood. The source is a woman aged 35 to 49 in good health.

The rearrangement uses TRBV19 and TRBJ1-5; no clear D gene. Germline V lookup: CDR1 LNHDA, CDR2 SQIVND (reference sequence). This CDR3 region has 16 residues. The ends were cut back, 0 bases at V and 2 bases at J, with 11 bases in the middle. Written as DNA, the CDR3 is TGTGCCAGTAGTATAGAGACGGCAGTTGGCAATCAGCCCCAGCATTTT. This codes for CASSIETAVGNQPQHF.

This clonotype was counted only a few times. The chain has TRBV18 and TRBJ2-1; TRBD1 matches at 7 bases. Losses at the gene ends were 0 bases for V and 7 bases for J; bases not matched to a gene: 6. Germline-derived CDR1 and CDR2 are KGHSH and LQKENI. CDR3 length: 15 amino acids. As DNA, the CDR3 is TGTGCCAGCTCACCACCTGAGGGCAGGGGGAATGAGCAGTTCTTC. The encoded protein is CASSPPEGRGNEQFF.

The rearrangement joins TRBV27 to TRBJ1-2, with a possible D match to TRBD1 (5 bases). This CDR3 has 15 residues. V was shortened by 0 bases and J by 0 bases, with 8 bases between the two germline ends. Germline V CDR1 and CDR2: MNHEY, SMNVEV (reference sequence). The CDR3 region has the DNA TGTGCCAGCAGTTTATCGGGACTTACTAACTATGGCTACACCTTC. Protein sequence: CASSLSGLTNYGYTF.

The chain employs TRBV2 and TRBJ2-6; D may be TRBD1 (6 bases). Germline V gives CDR1 SNHLY, CDR2 FYNNEI. V lost 6 bases and J 0 bases, leaving 12 bases between the germline ends. This CDR3 comprises 16 residues. For the CDR3, the DNA is TGTGCCAGCAGCAGGGGCAAGCACTCTGGGGCCAACGTCCTGACTTTC. Protein sequence: CASSRGKHSGANVLTF.

This sequence joins TRBV28 and TRBJ2-1; no definite D call. The CDR3 length is 16 residues. V dropped 10 bases and J dropped 6 bases, with 25 bases sitting between them. Germline values: CDR1 MDHEN, CDR2 SYDVKM. The CDR3 spells CATQASTELPVNEQFF. The CDR3 bases are TGTGCCACCCAGGCCAGCACCGAATTACCGGTCAATGAGCAGTTCTTC.

CDR3 in amino acids: CSASGGFGRNEQFF. The CDR3 nucleotides read TGCAGTGCTAGCGGGGGGTTTGGTCGGAATGAGCAGTTCTTC. The genes are TRBV20-1 and TRBJ2-1; 7 bases agree with TRBD2. V lost 3 bases, J lost 7 bases, and 9 bases stayed unmatched. This CDR3 spans 14 amino acids. CDR1 and CDR2 from the germline V gene are DFQATT and SNEGSKA (reference sequence).

The chain has TRBV20-1 and TRBJ2-7; no clear D gene. Germline lookup yields CDR1 DFQATT and CDR2 SNEGSKA (reference sequence). Trimming pared 3 bases from V and 4 bases from J, leaving 13 bases between. The CDR3 loop spans 13 amino acids. The CDR3 protein is CSARETSAYEQYF. The CDR3 nucleotides are TGCAGTGCTAGGGAGACATCAGCGTACGAGCAGTACTTC.

This clonotype was seen once. The chain couples TRBV9 to TRBJ2-7; possibly TRBD1 for D (5 bases). The ends were cut back, 0 bases at V and 1 base at J, with 11 bases in the middle. CDR1 and CDR2 from the germline V gene are SGDLS and YYNGEE. The CDR3 has 15 amino acids. The CDR3 here is CASSVEAGHSYEQYF. The CDR3 region has the DNA TGTGCCAGCAGCGTAGAAGCAGGACATTCCTACGAGCAGTACTTC.

The V call is TRBV20-1, the J call TRBJ2-7; D gene ambiguous. V was pared by 6 bases and J by 1 base, with 13 bases between. The germline V gene has CDR1 DFQATT and CDR2 SNEGSKA (reference sequence). The CDR3 has 13 amino acids. CDR3 in amino acids: CSAVLLGSYEQYF. The CDR3 DNA follows: TGCAGTGCCGTTCTGTTAGGTTCCTACGAGCAGTACTTC.

This clonotype was picked up one time. CDR3 in amino acids: CASSLAAGLETQYF. The CDR3 DNA reads as TGTGCCAGCAGCTTGGCCGCGGGGCTAGAGACCCAGTACTTC. The chain links TRBV5-5 to TRBJ2-5; a weak D match, TRBD2 (6 bases). This CDR3 region has 14 residues. The V end lost 0 bases, the J end lost 4 bases, and 10 bases lay between the germline ends. CDR1 and CDR2 (germline): SGHKS, YYEKEE (reference sequence).

The chain couples TRBV6-2 or TRBV6-3 to TRBJ2-1, with 13 nucleotides matching TRBD2. The V gene end was trimmed by 2 bases and the J gene end by 7 bases; junction bases not matched to a gene: 2. The length of the CDR3 is 15 residues. Germline values: CDR1 MNHEY, CDR2 SVGEGT. CDR3 sequence: CASSYVGLAGNEQFF. DNA for the CDR3: TGTGCCAGCAGTTACGTGGGACTAGCGGGAAATGAGCAGTTCTTC.

This rearrangement joins TRBV7-2 to TRBJ2-3; possible D gene TRBD2, 6 bases. The V end was cut by 1 base, the J end by 2 bases, with 19 bases between. Germline V gene data show CDR1 as SGHTA and CDR2 as FQGNSA. The CDR3 runs 18 residues. The CDR3 nucleotides read TGTGCCAGCAGCTTAGAGGCCGGCGGGGTGAGCCCCACAGATACGCAGTATTTT. It is translated as CASSLEAGGVSPTDTQYF.

This clonotype showed up just a few times. J is TRBJ2-1 and V is TRBV5-1, with D maybe TRBD2 (7 bases). The CDR3 loop spans 12 amino acids. Per the germline V gene, CDR1 is SGHRS and CDR2 is YFSETQ. V was shortened by 8 bases and J by 7 bases, with 13 bases between the two germline ends. CDR3 residues: CASTGGRNEQFF. The DNA for the CDR3 is TGCGCCAGTACGGGGGGCCGAAATGAGCAGTTCTTC.

The chain couples TRBV3-1 to TRBJ2-3, with D possibly being TRBD2 (5 bases). V lost 3 bases to trimming and J lost 11 bases, with 15 bases between them. Per germline, CDR1 LGHDT and CDR2 YNNKEL (reference sequence). CDR3 length: 13 amino acids. CDR3 sequence reads: CASSQWQEAGQYF. The CDR3 coding sequence is TGTGCCAGCAGCCAGTGGCAGGAGGCAGGGCAGTATTTT.

This clonotype was recorded a few times. The gene calls are TRBV9 and TRBJ1-5, with D perhaps matching TRBD1 (5 bases). From germline, CDR1 is SGDLS and CDR2 YYNGEE. CDR3 size: 14 residues. V lost 7 bases and J lost 0, with 11 bases in between. Here the CDR3 DNA reads TGTGCCAGCGACCGGGGGGATAGCAATCAGCCCCAGCATTTT. This codes for CASDRGDSNQPQHF.

This clonotype came up a few times. The chain combines TRBV7-9 with TRBJ1-5; the D is unclear. The length of the CDR3 is 12 residues. Trimming stripped 5 bases from V and 7 bases from J, with 9 bases between. Per the germline V gene, CDR1 is SEHNR and CDR2 is FQNEAQ (reference sequence). Here the CDR3 DNA reads TGTGCCAGCAGCCACGGAGCACAGCCCCAGCATTTT. This translates into CASSHGAQPQHF.

This clonotype appeared a single time. The chain employs TRBV29-1 and TRBJ1-2; 7 bases align to TRBD1. The trim removed 4 bases at V and 1 base at J, leaving 9 bases unmatched. Germline V CDR1 and CDR2: SQVTM, ANQGSEA. CDR3 length: 15 amino acids. CDR3 region: CSVGPTGEVNYGYTF. The CDR3, as DNA: TGCAGCGTTGGACCTACAGGGGAAGTTAACTATGGCTACACCTTC.

The rearrangement links TRBV6-2 or TRBV6-3 to TRBJ2-5; 7 bases map to TRBD1. J was trimmed by 7 bases and V by 6 bases; bases with no gene match: 8. The CDR3 contains 13 residues. CDR1 MNHEY and CDR2 SVGEGT come from the germline V gene. In DNA, the CDR3 is TGTGCCAGCAGCGGACAGGTAGCCTCGACCCAGTACTTC. Amino acids: CASSGQVASTQYF.

There are a few counts of this clonotype. This chain links TRBV5-6 with TRBJ2-7; D not resolved. Germline values: CDR1 SGHDT, CDR2 YYEEEE. There are 15 residues in the CDR3. V lost 5 bases to trimming and J lost 2 bases, with 17 bases between them. The CDR3 DNA reads as TGTGCCAGCAGTTCAATTTGGGCAGTTCCCTACGAGCAGTACTTC. It specifies CASSSIWAVPYEQYF.

The chain combines TRBV20-1 with TRBJ2-1; TRBD2 aligns across 12 bases. The germline gives CDR1 DFQATT, CDR2 SNEGSKA (reference sequence). The CDR3 covers 18 residues. Trimming removed 6 bases from V and 8 bases from J; junction bases left unmatched: 20. The CDR3 loop reads CSAPATSIGRLAGDEQFF. The CDR3 coding sequence is TGCAGTGCCCCCGCGACCAGTATCGGGAGACTAGCGGGGGATGAGCAGTTCTTC.

The chain uses TRBV11-2 and TRBJ2-1; D call uncertain. The CDR3 contains 14 residues. CDR1 is SGHAT and CDR2 is FQNNGV in the germline V gene. Trimming cost V 5 bases and J 7 bases, with 15 bases left between them. CDR3 in amino acids: CASSPLPFSNEQFF. In DNA form, the CDR3 reads TGTGCCAGCAGCCCCCTTCCGTTCTCGAATGAGCAGTTCTTC.